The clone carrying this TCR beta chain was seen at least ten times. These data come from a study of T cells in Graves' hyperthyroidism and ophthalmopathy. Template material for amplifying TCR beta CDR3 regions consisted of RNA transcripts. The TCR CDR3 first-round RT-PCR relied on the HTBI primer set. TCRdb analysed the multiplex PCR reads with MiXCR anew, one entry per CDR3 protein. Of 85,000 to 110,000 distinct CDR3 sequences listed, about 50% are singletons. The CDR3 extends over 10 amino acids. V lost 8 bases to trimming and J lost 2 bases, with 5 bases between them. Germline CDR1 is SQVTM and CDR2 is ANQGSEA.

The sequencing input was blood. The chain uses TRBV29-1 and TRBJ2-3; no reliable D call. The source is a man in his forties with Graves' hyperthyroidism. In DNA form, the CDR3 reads TGCAGCACAGACACAGATACGCAGTATTTT. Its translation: CSTDTDTQYF.